This T cell receptor beta chain came from a study of blood T cell repertoires in COVID-19. The CDR3 loop spans 17 amino acids. Per germline, CDR1 KGHSH and CDR2 LQKENI. V shed 1 base and J shed 6 bases, with 16 bases lying between them. The repertoire was sequenced with immunoSEQ multiplex PCR; TCRdb's copy has only in-frame clones and lacks some. Here the sample spans under 300,000 clones, about four fifths being singletons. This chain joins TRBV18 and TRBJ1-6, with D possibly matching TRBD1 (6 bases). The receptor was isolated from a woman aged 50 to 65 who had recovered from COVID-19. The sample comprised peripheral blood. This CDR3 reads CASSPLAGGLGNSPLHF. DNA of the CDR3: TGTGCCAGCTCACCACTAGCGGGGGGCTTGGGTAATTCACCCCTCCACTTT.